A selection of T cell receptor beta chains follows, all from one sample in a study of T-cell memory formation after mild COVID-19. Each CDR3 protein is one row after TCRdb ran MiXCR on the 5' RACE reads. The table has about 540,000 distinct CDR3 sequences, around 21% seen once; the top ten hold around 13%. Material: PBMCs or a T cell subset sorted from them (not recorded which). Every receptor here comes from an adult woman who had mild COVID-19 (a few samples of this study predate the infection). Cell type and time point are not known. CDR3s include the opening cysteine and the closing phenylalanine or tryptophan. A D gene is named only where the DNA matches it firmly. Not all rows give a size; the values are once, few, many and, for expanded clones, a class.

v_gene: TRBV7-9
d_gene: .
abundance: .
j_gene: TRBJ2-1
CDR3nt: TGTGCCAGCAGCCTAACCGGGGTTGGTGAGCAGTTCTTC
CDR3aa: CASSLTGVGEQFF

v_gene: TRBV5-1
d_gene: .
abundance: few
j_gene: TRBJ2-5
CDR3nt: TGCGCCAGCAGCTTGGCCTACAGCTACGGACAAGAGACCCAGTACTTC
CDR3aa: CASSLAYSYGQETQYF

v_gene: TRBV4-2
d_gene: .
abundance: few
j_gene: TRBJ2-7
CDR3nt: TGTGCCAGCAGCCAGGCATATGGGGGCTGGGACTACGAGCAGTACTTC
CDR3aa: CASSQAYGGWDYEQYF

v_gene: TRBV7-9
d_gene: TRBD1
abundance: few
j_gene: TRBJ2-3
CDR3nt: TGTGCCAGCAGCTTCGGACAGGGGCGTTCACATACGCAGTATTTT
CDR3aa: CASSFGQGRSHTQYF

v_gene: TRBV25-1
d_gene: .
abundance: .
j_gene: TRBJ1-1
CDR3nt: TGTGCCAGCAGTGAATATGAAAGAGGTGAAGCTTTCTTT
CDR3aa: CASSEYERGEAFF

v_gene: TRBV7-2
d_gene: .
abundance: few
j_gene: TRBJ2-5
CDR3nt: TGTGCCAGCAGCCCAAATGCGGGGCTGAGATTGGAGACCCAGTACTTC
CDR3aa: CASSPNAGLRLETQYF

v_gene: TRBV7-2
d_gene: TRBD2
abundance: .
j_gene: TRBJ2-1
CDR3nt: TGTGCCAGCAGCTCGGGACTAGCGATACGCTCCTACAATGAGCAGTTCTTC
CDR3aa: CASSSGLAIRSYNEQFF

v_gene: TRBV15
d_gene: .
abundance: few
j_gene: TRBJ1-4
CDR3nt: TGTGCCACAACGGAGGGTCGCAGAGAAAAACTGTTTTTT
CDR3aa: CATTEGRREKLFF

v_gene: TRBV21-1
d_gene: .
abundance: .
j_gene: TRBJ2-1
CDR3nt: TGTGCCAGCAGCACCCCGGGGCTACGGCGGAGAAATGAGCAGTTCTTC
CDR3aa: CASSTPGLRRRNEQFF

v_gene: TRBV24-1
d_gene: .
abundance: .
j_gene: TRBJ2-3
CDR3nt: TGTGCCACCAGTGATTCTCGGCAGGGGAGAGATACGCAGTATTTT
CDR3aa: CATSDSRQGRDTQYF

v_gene: TRBV11-2
d_gene: TRBD1
abundance: .
j_gene: TRBJ2-1
CDR3nt: TGTGCCAGCAGCGGCCGGGTTAAGGGGACAGGGAAGGGGGGAAGCACCTACAATGAGCAGTTCTTC
CDR3aa: CASSGRVKGTGKGGSTYNEQFF

v_gene: TRBV5-1
d_gene: TRBD1
abundance: .
j_gene: TRBJ1-1
CDR3nt: TGCGCCAGCAGCTCCCCTCTCGGACAGGGGACCACTGAAGCTTTCTTT
CDR3aa: CASSSPLGQGTTEAFF

v_gene: TRBV12-3/TRBV12-4
d_gene: .
abundance: few
j_gene: TRBJ2-1
CDR3nt: TGTGCCAGCAGCCCCGGGATGTTGAATGAGCAGTTCTTC
CDR3aa: CASSPGMLNEQFF

v_gene: TRBV6-5
d_gene: .
abundance: .
j_gene: TRBJ2-7
CDR3nt: TGTGCCAGCAGTTACTCCCCGGGGGATGCTTGGTACGAGCAGTACTTC
CDR3aa: CASSYSPGDAWYEQYF

v_gene: TRBV5-6
d_gene: TRBD2
abundance: .
j_gene: TRBJ2-3
CDR3nt: TGTGCCAGCAGCTTGGGTCCGGCGGGAGGGCCAGATACGCAGTATTTT
CDR3aa: CASSLGPAGGPDTQYF

v_gene: TRBV7-9
d_gene: .
abundance: few
j_gene: TRBJ1-1
CDR3nt: TGTGCCAGCACCCCGGTCCGGGGAAGGAACACTGAAGCTTTCTTT
CDR3aa: CASTPVRGRNTEAFF

v_gene: TRBV12-3/TRBV12-4
d_gene: .
abundance: few
j_gene: TRBJ2-1
CDR3nt: TGTGCCAGCAGCACCGACAGGTCCTACAATGAGCAGTTCTTC
CDR3aa: CASSTDRSYNEQFF